This TCR beta chain was observed in a study of cytomegalovirus exposure and HLA in healthy donors. About the research overall: Previous work identified roughly 120 million unique TCR beta sequences from around 200 million T cells.

Study results and limitations: The likely explanation for a cluster of highly shared sequence variants was sequencing artifact.

PCR used 60 Vbeta primers and 13 Jbeta primers. Produced via immunoSEQ multiplex PCR; TCRdb's table is partial and in-frame only. The sample contains around 140,000 clones, around 80% of which appear only once. As regards this clone: Its target is unknown.

The CDR3 runs to 16 residues. The germline gives CDR1 SNHLY, CDR2 FYNNEI. Unmatched junction bases numbered 6, after V lost 5 bases and J lost 3 bases. The chain recombines TRBV2 with TRBJ2-1; 11 bases match TRBD1. The origin of this receptor is a middle-aged man in good health and CMV-seronegative. Sequencing was performed on PBMCs. CDR3 residues: CASSSAGTGGYNEQFF. CDR3 bases: TGTGCCAGCAGTTCAGCCGGGACAGGGGGCTACAATGAGCAGTTCTTC.